A selection of T cell receptor beta chains follows, all from one sample in a study of blood T cell repertoires in COVID-19. Sequencing was performed with immunoSEQ multiplex PCR; in TCRdb, only in-frame clones are kept and a portion is missing. Found here are 200,000 or so clones, around 85% of them singletons; the top ten hold about 0.72%. Input material: peripheral blood. The receptors were sampled from a woman in her 70s with acute or convalescent COVID-19. CDR3s include the opening cysteine and the closing phenylalanine or tryptophan. Fields, in order: clone size, D gene, V gene, J gene, CDR3 protein, CDR3 DNA. The D gene is left open where the match is weak. The size entry is marked missing in some rows and otherwise reads once, few, many or a size class.

NA,TRBD2,TRBV28,TRBJ2-7,CASRGGRGPQTSGRAHEQYF,TGTGCCAGCAGAGGGGGGCGAGGTCCCCAGACTAGCGGGAGGGCCCACGAGCAGTACTTC
once,TRBD1,TRBV6-2/TRBV6-3,TRBJ1-2,CASSRQGNYGYTF,TGTGCCAGCAGCCGACAGGGGAACTATGGCTACACCTTC
NA,NA,TRBV13,TRBJ2-1,CASSPNNEQFF,TGTGCCAGCAGCCCAAACAATGAGCAGTTCTTC
once,NA,TRBV24-1,TRBJ1-2,CATSGTELNYGYTF,TGTGCCACCAGTGGAACAGAACTCAACTATGGCTACACCTTC
few,TRBD1,TRBV10-3,TRBJ1-5,CAINRDRNQPQHF,TGTGCCATCAACAGGGACAGAAATCAGCCCCAGCATTTT
NA,TRBD2,TRBV27,TRBJ2-3,CASSKTRGGADTQYF,TGTGCCAGCAGTAAAACACGCGGGGGGGCAGATACGCAGTATTTT
once,TRBD2,TRBV28,TRBJ2-5,CASSSPGGVFGETQYF,TGTGCCAGCAGTTCCCCGGGAGGGGTATTCGGAGAGACCCAGTACTTC
NA,NA,TRBV11-2,TRBJ1-1,CASSLDRGNEAFF,TGTGCCAGCAGCTTGGACCGGGGTAATGAAGCTTTCTTT
NA,NA,TRBV5-1,TRBJ2-3,CASSLAVGTDTQYF,TGCGCCAGCAGCTTGGCAGTGGGCACAGATACGCAGTATTTT
few,NA,TRBV2,TRBJ1-4,CASSERWTPLAKLFF,TGTGCCAGCAGTGAAAGGTGGACACCCCTGGCAAAACTGTTTTTT
NA,TRBD2,TRBV14,TRBJ2-1,CASSQGGSGLAIGEQFF,TGTGCCAGCAGCCAAGGAGGGTCGGGACTAGCGATAGGAGAGCAGTTCTTC
NA,TRBD2,TRBV14,TRBJ2-1,CASSRGGRGTYNEQFF,TGTGCCAGCAGCCGTGGCGGGAGAGGGACCTACAATGAGCAGTTCTTC
NA,TRBD1,TRBV5-1,TRBJ2-5,CASSSTGGQETQYF,TGCGCCAGCAGCTCGACAGGGGGCCAAGAGACCCAGTACTTC
NA,NA,TRBV5-5,TRBJ1-6,CASSLASSGTLHF,TGTGCCAGCAGCTTGGCCTCGTCCGGTACCCTCCACTTT
NA,NA,TRBV5-1,TRBJ1-2,CASSLDTQNYGYTF,TGCGCCAGCAGCTTGGACACCCAGAACTATGGCTACACCTTC
NA,NA,TRBV3-1/TRBV3-2,TRBJ2-4,CASSQELVSGNIQYF,TGTGCCAGCAGCCAAGAATTGGTTAGCGGCAACATTCAGTACTTC
NA,NA,TRBV27,TRBJ2-3,CASSIEDTQYF,TGTGCCAGCAGTATAGAGGATACGCAGTATTTT
NA,NA,TRBV7-6,TRBJ2-5,CASSRWRTGRGETQYF,TGTGCCAGCAGCCGCTGGAGGACAGGGAGGGGAGAGACCCAGTACTTC
NA,TRBD2,TRBV6-2/TRBV6-3,TRBJ2-5,CASSPAGGPQETQYF,TGTGCCAGCAGCCCTGCGGGGGGGCCGCAAGAGACCCAGTACTTC
NA,TRBD1,TRBV7-9,TRBJ1-1,CASSGDSQAFF,TGTGCCAGCAGCGGGGACAGCCAAGCTTTCTTT
NA,TRBD2,TRBV10-3,TRBJ2-5,CASGTSANQETQYF,TGTGCCAGCGGGACTAGCGCCAACCAAGAGACCCAGTACTTC
NA,NA,TRBV7-6,TRBJ1-6,CASSLEVGGDNSPLHF,TGTGCCAGCAGCTTAGAGGTTGGGGGGGACAATTCACCCCTCCACTTT
NA,NA,TRBV10-3,TRBJ1-1,CAISEGQNTEAFF,TGTGCCATCAGTGAGGGCCAGAACACTGAAGCTTTCTTT
NA,TRBD1,TRBV7-9,TRBJ2-1,CASSTWAGTGSYNEQFF,TGTGCCAGCAGCACTTGGGCCGGGACAGGGTCCTACAATGAGCAGTTCTTC
NA,NA,TRBV28,TRBJ1-2,CASTLSGRQGGYTF,TGTGCCAGCACCCTCTCTGGGCGCCAGGGTGGCTACACCTTC
once,TRBD2,TRBV25-1,TRBJ2-3,CASSRRGEGDTQYF,TGTGCCAGCAGTAGACGGGGGGAAGGAGATACGCAGTATTTT
NA,NA,TRBV5-1,TRBJ1-2,CASSLGQAYTF,TGCGCCAGCAGCTTGGGACAGGCCTACACCTTC
NA,NA,TRBV7-2,TRBJ1-2,CASSLTFQAGGYTF,TGTGCCAGCAGCTTAACTTTTCAGGCTGGAGGCTACACCTTC
NA,NA,TRBV6-5,TRBJ2-4,CASSSIQTKNIQYF,TGTGCCAGCAGTTCTATTCAAACCAAAAACATTCAGTACTTC
NA,TRBD2,TRBV5-4,TRBJ2-2,CASSFAAGGTGELFF,TGTGCCAGCAGCTTTGCAGCGGGGGGGACCGGGGAGCTGTTTTTT
NA,TRBD1,TRBV7-9,TRBJ2-1,CASSPLGQGQKNEQFF,TGTGCCAGCAGCCCCCTAGGACAGGGTCAGAAGAATGAGCAGTTCTTC
NA,TRBD2,TRBV10-1,TRBJ2-3,CASSGEGLTDTQYF,TGCGCCAGCAGTGGGGAGGGATTGACAGATACGCAGTATTTT
NA,TRBD1,TRBV28,TRBJ1-6,CASSSGGLNSPLHF,TGTGCCAGCAGTTCAGGGGGTCTAAATTCACCCCTCCACTTT
NA,NA,TRBV10-1,TRBJ1-3,CASSERGFGRSSGNTIYF,TGCGCCAGCAGTGAGAGAGGGTTCGGGAGAAGCTCTGGAAACACCATATATTTT